A single sample is the source of the 31 T cell receptor beta chains below, sequenced in a study of T cells in Graves' hyperthyroidism and ophthalmopathy. RNA transcripts gave rise to amplified TCR beta CDR3 regions. A first-round RT-PCR of the TCR CDR3 used the HTBI primer set. TCRdb itself ran the multiplex PCR reads through MiXCR, one entry per CDR3 protein. The sample records about 360,000 distinct CDR3 sequences, about 13% being singletons. Specimen: blood. The receptors derive from a man aged 25-45 years with Graves' hyperthyroidism that later progressed to Graves' ophthalmopathy.

This clonotype was picked up many times. The V and J genes are TRBV12-5 and TRBJ2-7; TRBD1 matches at 8 bases. Trimming cost V 0 bases and J 3 bases; bases outside gene matches: 7. This CDR3 contains 16 residues. Germline lookup yields CDR1 LGHNT and CDR2 FRNRAP. CDR3 bases: TGTGCTAGTGGTTTGGTACTAGGACAGGGCATCTACGAGCAGTACTTC. Translating it yields CASGLVLGQGIYEQYF.

Ten or more counts support this clonotype. This rearrangement joins TRBV27 to TRBJ1-2; D unclear. Trimming removed 4 bases from V and 4 bases from J, with 7 bases in between. Germline loops: CDR1 MNHEY, CDR2 SMNVEV (reference sequence). The CDR3 runs 12 residues. The CDR3 DNA follows: TGTGCCAGCAGTTATAAAGGCTATGGCTACACCTTC. It yields the protein CASSYKGYGYTF.

The gene calls are TRBV7-9 and TRBJ1-2; perhaps TRBD1 as D (5 bases). Per germline, CDR1 SEHNR and CDR2 FQNEAQ (reference sequence). This CDR3 has 14 residues. With 1 base removed from V and 6 bases from J, the gap between germline ends came to 12 bases. The CDR3 region is CASSLEAGMNGYTF. The DNA for the CDR3 is TGTGCCAGCAGCTTAGAGGCAGGGATGAATGGCTACACCTTC. The full variable domain, with the rest looked up from reference TRBV7-9 and TRBJ1-2, is DTGVSQNPRHKITKRGQNVTFRCDPISEHNRLYWYRQTLGQGPEFLTYFQNEAQLEKSRLLSDRFSAERPKGSFSTLEIQRTEQGDSAMYLCASSLEAGMNGYTFGSGTRLTVV.

The rearrangement joins TRBV19 to TRBJ2-1; 10 bases align to TRBD2. The CDR3 spans 15 residues. Germline CDR1 and CDR2: LNHDA and SQIVND (reference sequence). V lost 3 bases to trimming and J lost 7 bases; unmatched junction nucleotides: 6. Here the CDR3 reads CASSIQRGGQNEQFF. The CDR3 DNA reads TGTGCCAGTAGTATTCAGCGGGGGGGCCAAAATGAGCAGTTCTTC. The full variable domain, in which reference TRBV19 and TRBJ2-1 provide the parts outside the CDR3, is DGGITQSPKYLFRKEGQNVTLSCEQNLNHDAMYWYRQDPGQGLRLIYYSQIVNDFQKGDIAEGYSVSREKKESFPLTVTSAQKNPTAFYLCASSIQRGGQNEQFFGPGTRLTVL.

This clonotype was seen repeatedly, ten times or more. V is TRBV27 and J is TRBJ2-7; 8 positions agree with TRBD2. Germline CDR1 MNHEY, CDR2 SMNVEV (reference sequence). The CDR3 sequence is 13 residues long. V was clipped by 0 bases and J by 7 bases; unmatched bases: 2. CDR3 nucleotide sequence: TGTGCCAGCAGTTTATCGGTAGCGGGAGAGCAGTACTTC. Translated: CASSLSVAGEQYF.

In its sample, this clonotype was seen many times. V usage is TRBV2 and J usage is TRBJ2-7; D remains ambiguous. Trimming removed 5 bases at V and 2 bases at J, with 13 bases between. This CDR3 is 14 amino acids long. Germline CDR1 is SNHLY and CDR2 is FYNNEI. The CDR3, as DNA: TGTGCCAGCAGTAAAGGCCACTCACCCTACGAGCAGTACTTC. Protein product: CASSKGHSPYEQYF.

This clonotype was found a few times. V usage is TRBV20-1 and J usage is TRBJ2-1; 12 nucleotides line up with TRBD2. Germline V lookup: CDR1 DFQATT, CDR2 SNEGSKA (reference sequence). The CDR3 consists of 14 residues. The trim removed 2 bases at V and 8 bases at J, leaving 4 bases unmatched. The CDR3 region is CSARTSGGWHEQFF. The CDR3 DNA follows: TGCAGTGCTAGAACTAGCGGGGGGTGGCATGAGCAGTTCTTC.

This clonotype came up many times. V usage is TRBV27 and J usage is TRBJ1-1; 8 positions agree with TRBD1. The junction had 5 bases not matched to a gene; V was cut back by 4 bases and J by 1 base. The germline gives CDR1 MNHEY, CDR2 SMNVEV (reference sequence). The CDR3 loop spans 15 amino acids. CDR3 nucleotide sequence: TGTGCCAGCAGTTCCCTCGGACAGGGGAACACTGAAGCTTTCTTT. It yields the protein CASSSLGQGNTEAFF.

With respect to this clonotype: A much larger clone sits a single nucleotide away, making a read error possible. The rearrangement uses TRBV20-1 and TRBJ2-7; TRBD2 aligns across 8 bases. Per the germline V gene, CDR1 is DFQATT and CDR2 is SNEGSKA (reference sequence). This CDR3 region has 13 residues. With V trimmed by 2 bases and J by 5 bases, 5 bases remained unmatched. The CDR3, as DNA: TGCAGTGCTAGATCCGGGACTAGTGACGAGCAGTACTTC. Protein: CSARSGTSDEQYF.

This clonotype was detected many times. The chain joins TRBV6-1 to TRBJ2-6; 7 bases align to TRBD1. The CDR3 contains 18 residues. The V gene end was trimmed by 2 bases and the J gene end by 0 bases; junction bases not matched to a gene: 7. Germline lookup yields CDR1 MNHNS and CDR2 SASEGT. The CDR3, as DNA: TGTGCCAGCAGTGAATTCGGACAGGAGATCTCTGGGGCCAACGTCCTGACTTTC. This codes for CASSEFGQEISGANVLTF.

Points on this clonotype: One base away lies a much larger clone, so this may be a sequencing read error. The final CDR3 position lacks the conserved phenylalanine or tryptophan, pointing to a likely read error. J is TRBJ1-1 and V is TRBV7-9; D not resolved. The V gene lost 0 bases and the J gene lost 0 bases, with 5 bases spanning the gap. This CDR3 region has 14 residues. The germline V gene encodes CDR1 SEHNR and CDR2 FQNEAQ (reference sequence). In DNA form, the CDR3 reads TGTGCCAGCAGCTTAGCAGTCATGAACACTGAAGCTTTCCTT. Its translation: CASSLAVMNTEAFL.

This clonotype has a count of ten or more. The J gene is TRBJ2-7, the V gene TRBV7-9; D possibly corresponds to TRBD1 (5 bases). Trimming removed 2 bases at V and 3 bases at J, with 8 bases between. CDR3 length: 13 residues. Looked up from germline, CDR1 is SEHNR and CDR2 is FQNEAQ (reference sequence). CDR3 amino acids: CASSLKGRYEQYF. DNA for the CDR3: TGTGCCAGCAGCTTAAAGGGGCGCTACGAGCAGTACTTC. Using reference TRBV7-9 and TRBJ2-7 for the parts outside the CDR3, the full variable domain is DTGVSQNPRHKITKRGQNVTFRCDPISEHNRLYWYRQTLGQGPEFLTYFQNEAQLEKSRLLSDRFSAERPKGSFSTLEIQRTEQGDSAMYLCASSLKGRYEQYFGPGTRLTVT.

This chain joins TRBV6-1 and TRBJ2-7; no clear D. The CDR3 has 18 amino acids. Germline-derived CDR1 and CDR2 are MNHNS and SASEGT. V was trimmed by 1 base and J by 4 bases, leaving 23 bases between them. Written as DNA, the CDR3 is TGTGCCAGCAGTGAAGTTGGTGAACTGACGGTGCGATCTTACGAGCAGTACTTC. Its protein is CASSEVGELTVRSYEQYF.

This clonotype has a handful of counts. A much bigger clone sits one base away, suggesting this may be a read error. The rearrangement links TRBV18 to TRBJ1-4, with unresolved D. Germline assignment: CDR1 KGHSH and CDR2 LQKENI. Trimming removed 3 bases from V and 0 bases from J, with 8 bases in between. The CDR3 sequence is 15 residues long. CDR3: CASSPAGATNEKLFF. As DNA, the CDR3 is TGTGCCAGCTCACCGGCCGGGGCAACTAATGAAAAACTGTTTTTT. The whole variable domain, filled in from reference TRBV18 and TRBJ1-4, reads NAGVMQNPRHLVRRRGQEARLRCSPMKGHSHVYWYRQLPEEGLKFMVYLQKENIIDESGMPKERFSAEFPKEGPSILRIQQVVRGDSAAYFCASSPAGATNEKLFFGSGTQLSVL.

This clonotype has a count of ten or more. This chain links TRBV20-1 with TRBJ1-5, with TRBD1 matching over 8 bases. The CDR3 totals 13 residues. Per germline, CDR1 DFQATT and CDR2 SNEGSKA (reference sequence). With 3 bases clipped from V and 4 bases from J, the junction kept 2 bases outside the gene matches. CDR3 amino acids: CSASQGANQPQHF. CDR3 sequence (DNA): TGCAGTGCTAGTCAGGGGGCGAATCAGCCCCAGCATTTT.

This clonotype has a count of ten or more. V gene TRBV7-9 combines with J gene TRBJ2-3; 11 bases line up with TRBD2. The V gene end was trimmed by 5 bases and the J gene end by 3 bases; junction bases not matched to a gene: 4. The CDR3 is made up of 15 amino acids. Per the germline V gene, CDR1 is SEHNR and CDR2 is FQNEAQ (reference sequence). CDR3 sequence: CASSPGTSGTDTQYF. Written as DNA, the CDR3 is TGTGCCAGCAGCCCGGGGACTAGCGGAACAGATACGCAGTATTTT.

The chain combines TRBV12-3 or TRBV12-4 with TRBJ2-5, with 13 bases aligning to TRBD2. The CDR3 extends over 18 amino acids. After removal of 8 bases from V and 2 bases from J, the junction contained 14 bases not matched to a gene. The CDR3 loop is CASSPPRGTSGEQETQYF. The CDR3 nucleotides read TGTGCCAGCTCACCACCGCGGGGGACTAGCGGGGAACAAGAGACCCAGTACTTC.

This clonotype was detected ten times or more. CDR3 residues: CASSLPGIYGYTF. The CDR3 DNA reads TGTGCCAGCAGCTTGCCAGGGATCTATGGCTACACCTTC. The V and J genes are TRBV7-2 and TRBJ1-2, with D tentatively TRBD1 (5 bases). The CDR3 covers 13 residues. From germline, CDR1 is SGHTA and CDR2 FQGNSA. With 3 bases removed from V and 4 bases from J, the gap between germline ends came to 9 bases.

This clonotype was found many times. This chain's CDR3 is CASSHPLTGGISTRETQYF. CDR3 DNA: TGTGCCAGCAGCCACCCTTTGACAGGGGGCATTTCTACAAGAGAGACCCAGTACTTC. This chain connects TRBV7-8 to TRBJ2-5, with TRBD1 matching 10 bases. J was trimmed by 4 bases and V by 5 bases; bases with no gene match: 19. Germline V gene data show CDR1 as SGHVS and CDR2 as FQNEAQ. This CDR3 comprises 19 residues.

This clonotype was counted ten times or more. The rearrangement uses TRBV14 and TRBJ2-7; D might be TRBD2 (5 bases). Germline values: CDR1 SGHDN, CDR2 FVKESK. This CDR3 has 12 amino acids. V gave up 2 bases and J gave up 7 bases, with 9 bases separating them. As DNA, the CDR3 is TGTGCCAGCAGCCAAATGGGGAGTGAGCAGTACTTC. This translates into CASSQMGSEQYF.

Many counts were recorded for this clonotype. The CDR3 is CASSYGRDPYNEQFF. CDR3 sequence (DNA): TGTGCCAGCAGTTACGGAAGGGACCCCTACAATGAGCAGTTCTTC. This chain uses TRBV6-6 with TRBJ2-1; D may correspond to TRBD1 or TRBD2 (5 bases each). The CDR3 totals 15 residues. CDR1 and CDR2 from the germline V gene are MNHNY and SVGAGI (reference sequence). Deletions cut 2 bases from V and 2 bases from J, with 10 bases between.

To note about this clonotype: The germline gene is not matched at one end of the junction; a read error may be the cause. The J gene is TRBJ2-5, the V gene TRBV6-9; no clear D gene. The germline V gene encodes CDR1 MNHGY and CDR2 SVAAGI. This CDR3 is 13 amino acids long. CDR3 coding DNA: TGTGCCAGCAGTTACTCGAAGGCAGCCCTCGAGGACTTC. Amino acid sequence: CASSYSKAALEDF.

This clonotype was found a few times. The chain couples TRBV20-1 to TRBJ1-6, with D hard to call. This CDR3 region has 15 residues. Trimming removed 0 bases at V and 3 bases at J, with 9 bases between. The V gene's germline CDR1 is DFQATT and CDR2 SNEGSKA (reference sequence). The CDR3 region is CSARDSQDYNSPLHF. The CDR3 DNA is TGCAGTGCTAGAGACAGCCAGGACTATAATTCACCCCTCCACTTT.

In its sample, this clonotype was seen many times. The V gene is TRBV12-3 or TRBV12-4, the J gene TRBJ2-7; D might be TRBD1 or TRBD2, each matching 5 bases. The CDR3 runs 15 residues. The V and J ends lost 3 bases and 4 bases respectively, with 16 bases between them. The CDR3 spells CASSFLVRGGYEQYF. The CDR3 DNA sequence: TGTGCCAGCAGTTTTCTTGTACGTGGGGGTTACGAGCAGTACTTC.

This clonotype was counted at least ten times. V and J are TRBV11-2 and TRBJ1-1, with 8 bases identical to TRBD1. Germline V gives CDR1 SGHAT, CDR2 FQNNGV. The CDR3 totals 14 residues. The J segment lost 8 bases and the V segment lost 5 bases, leaving 10 bases of the junction unmatched. The CDR3 spells CASSVRQGREEAFF. The CDR3 bases are TGTGCCAGCAGCGTAAGACAGGGGAGGGAAGAAGCTTTCTTT.

This rearrangement joins TRBV7-9 to TRBJ2-1; D is ambiguous. The length of the CDR3 is 16 residues. Trimming left V 5 bases short and J 3 bases short, with 17 bases between. Germline V gene data show CDR1 as SEHNR and CDR2 as FQNEAQ (reference sequence). This CDR3 is CASSPQGLIHYNEQFF. CDR3 coding DNA: TGTGCCAGCAGCCCACAAGGCTTAATTCACTACAATGAGCAGTTCTTC. Variable domain in full (rest from reference TRBV7-9 and TRBJ2-1): DTGVSQNPRHKITKRGQNVTFRCDPISEHNRLYWYRQTLGQGPEFLTYFQNEAQLEKSRLLSDRFSAERPKGSFSTLEIQRTEQGDSAMYLCASSPQGLIHYNEQFFGPGTRLTVL.

The chain has TRBV20-1 and TRBJ1-6; D unresolved. The V end lost 5 bases, the J end lost 14 bases, and 10 bases lay between the germline ends. CDR1 DFQATT and CDR2 SNEGSKA come from the germline V gene (reference sequence). This CDR3 spans 10 amino acids. CDR3 amino acids: CSAPLITLHF. The CDR3 DNA reads TGCAGTGCTCCCCTCATCACCCTCCACTTT.

This clonotype was counted at least ten times. The chain links TRBV3-1 to TRBJ1-2; D gene uncertain. From germline, CDR1 is LGHDT and CDR2 YNNKEL (reference sequence). The CDR3 has 12 amino acids. V lost 4 bases and J lost 2, with 5 bases in between. The CDR3: CASSLQNYGYTF. CDR3 bases: TGTGCCAGCAGCCTCCAGAACTATGGCTACACCTTC.

This clonotype was recorded a few times. The rearrangement joins TRBV15 to TRBJ1-3; TRBD1 matches 9 bases. The CDR3 sequence is 13 residues long. Trimming at V came to 3 bases and at J to 8 bases, leaving 2 bases not matched to a gene. CDR1 LNHNV and CDR2 YYDKDF come from the germline V gene (reference sequence). The CDR3 reads CATSRDRGDTIYF. Written as DNA, the CDR3 is TGTGCCACCAGCAGGGACAGGGGAGACACCATATATTTT.

This clonotype has at least ten counts. This rearrangement joins TRBV27 to TRBJ2-5; 7 bases line up with TRBD2. From germline, CDR1 is MNHEY and CDR2 SMNVEV (reference sequence). CDR3 length equals 16 residues. Trimming at V came to 3 bases and at J to 5 bases, leaving 12 bases not matched to a gene. The CDR3 DNA reads TGTGCCAGCAGTTTGGGCTCGGGGGGAAGTAGTGAGACCCAGTACTTC. Its translation is CASSLGSGGSSETQYF.

The chain recombines TRBV4-1 with TRBJ2-1; 9 bases line up with TRBD2. V gave up 4 bases and J gave up 5 bases; unmatched junction bases: 9. Germline V gene lookup returns CDR1 MGHRA and CDR2 YSYEKL. The CDR3 length is 16 residues. The CDR3: CASSPLERGANNEQFF. Written as DNA, the CDR3 is TGCGCCAGCAGCCCCCTCGAGCGGGGGGCCAACAATGAGCAGTTCTTC.